Below, 14 T cell receptor beta chains from the same sample are listed, as sequenced in a study of OX40 agonist ivuxolimab in advanced cancers. The library was generated by the immunoSEQ multiplex PCR assay. TCRdb re-hosts the immuneACCESS table, in-frame sequences only. Its copies lack some clones; in the studies checked, an unresolved V gene accounts for under half of them, and the cause for the rest is not known. Within this sample are 65,000 to 80,000 clones, with around nine tenths of them counted one time only. The ten largest clones capture approximately 0.76% of the sample. Here the sequenced sample was CD4+ or CD8+ T cells sorted from blood, taken in a trial of the OX40 agonist ivuxolimab. Every receptor here comes from an adult with an advanced solid tumor such as melanoma, head and neck, liver or kidney cancer.

This clone was seen only a few times. The V and J genes are TRBV4-1 and TRBJ2-1; the match to TRBD2 covers 11 bases. The CDR3 spans 14 residues. Germline V gene sequence: CDR1 MGHRA, CDR2 YSYEKL. J gave up 8 bases and V 4 bases, and 4 bases lay outside the gene matches. The CDR3: CASSLTSGMDEQFF. In nucleotides, the CDR3 is TGCGCCAGCAGCCTGACTAGCGGGATGGATGAGCAGTTCTTC.

The chain is built from TRBV6-5 and TRBJ1-2; TRBD1 matches at 7 bases. CDR3 length equals 13 residues. J lost 6 bases, V lost 2 bases, and 3 bases had no gene match. Germline V gene lookup returns CDR1 MNHEY and CDR2 SVGAGI. The CDR3 nucleotides read TGTGCCAGCAGTTACCAGGGGGGCGATGGCTACACCTTC. Amino acids: CASSYQGGDGYTF.

This clone was recorded only once. One junction end does not reproduce the germline sequence, and a read error may be involved. Other DNA sequences of this sample code for an identical CDR3. The chain employs TRBV11-3 and TRBJ2-7, with TRBD1 as a possible D gene (5 bases). The CDR3 extends over 13 amino acids. The V gene's germline CDR1 is SGHNT and CDR2 YENEEA. The CDR3 sequence is CASSLGDRYEQYF. The CDR3 DNA reads TGTGCCAGTAGCTTAGGGGATCGGTACGAGCAGTACTTC. The full variable domain, in which reference TRBV11-3 and TRBJ2-7 provide the parts outside the CDR3, is EAGVVQSPRYKIIEKKQPVAFWCNPISGHNTLYWYLQNLGQGPELLIRYENEEAVDDSQLPKDRFSAERLKGVDSTLKIQPAELGDSAVYLCASSLGDRYEQYFGPGTRLTVT.

The genes are TRBV7-3 and TRBJ2-2; weak D call: TRBD2 (6 bases). The V gene's germline CDR1 is SGHTA and CDR2 FQGTGA. The CDR3 is 15 residues long. The ends were cut back, 2 bases at V and 5 bases at J, with 12 bases in the middle. The CDR3 nucleotides are TGTGCCAGCAGCTTACGAGCCGCGGGAACCGGGGAGCTGTTTTTT. This codes for CASSLRAAGTGELFF.

V usage is TRBV6-1 and J usage is TRBJ2-1; 9 nucleotides line up with TRBD1. Germline CDR1 and CDR2: MNHNS and SASEGT. V lost 0 bases to trimming and J lost 3 bases; unmatched junction nucleotides: 3. There are 16 residues in the CDR3. CDR3 loop: CASSEAGQGFYNEQFF. The CDR3 DNA sequence: TGTGCCAGCAGTGAAGCTGGACAGGGGTTCTACAATGAGCAGTTCTTC.

This clone has a handful of counts. The CDR3 bases are TGCAGTGCTCACAGGAATCAGCCCCAGCATTTT. Translation: CSAHRNQPQHF. The chain uses TRBV20-1 and TRBJ1-5, with a weak D call TRBD1 (5 bases). Germline loops: CDR1 DFQATT, CDR2 SNEGSKA (reference sequence). Trimming shortened V by 5 bases and J by 4 bases, and 6 bases separated the two germline ends. The CDR3 runs to 11 residues.

The gene calls are TRBV28 and TRBJ1-4; 9 bases fit TRBD1. With V trimmed by 2 bases and J by 8 bases, 6 bases remained unmatched. Germline V gene lookup returns CDR1 MDHEN and CDR2 SYDVKM. This CDR3 spans 15 amino acids. In DNA form, the CDR3 reads TGTGCCAGCAGTTTACGACAGGGGGTGAGAGAAAAACTGTTTTTT. It specifies CASSLRQGVREKLFF.

This rearrangement joins TRBV27 to TRBJ2-7, with TRBD2 matching over 9 bases. Losses at the gene ends were 3 bases for V and 1 base for J; bases not matched to a gene: 16. Germline values: CDR1 MNHEY, CDR2 SMNVEV (reference sequence). This CDR3 spans 19 amino acids. CDR3 amino acids: CASSFRWGQRAGGSYEQYF. The DNA of the CDR3 is TGTGCCAGCAGTTTTAGGTGGGGGCAAAGGGCGGGAGGGTCCTACGAGCAGTACTTC.

The chain has TRBV5-1 and TRBJ2-5; the match to TRBD2 covers 7 bases. Germline V gives CDR1 SGHRS, CDR2 YFSETQ. The junction had 9 bases not matched to a gene; V was cut back by 0 bases and J by 4 bases. The CDR3 consists of 16 residues. CDR3 sequence reads: CASSLGPGTTGETQYF. CDR3 nucleotide sequence: TGCGCCAGCAGCTTGGGCCCTGGGACTACGGGAGAGACCCAGTACTTC.

This clone was detected only once. The CDR3 here is CARSLWTDRNTIYF. DNA for the CDR3: TGTGCCAGAAGCTTGTGGACAGATCGGAACACCATATATTTT. V usage is TRBV5-3 and J usage is TRBJ1-3, with D possibly being TRBD1 (6 bases). TRBV5-3 is an ORF for which the function is uncertain. CDR3 length equals 14 residues. Trimming took 1 base from V and 7 from J, leaving 12 bases between them.

For the CDR3, the DNA is TGCGCCAGCAGCTTGGGTGGGACAGTGTCCACAGATACGCAGTATTTT. This codes for CASSLGGTVSTDTQYF. The chain carries TRBV5-1 and TRBJ2-3; 7 nucleotides align to TRBD1. V gave up 0 bases and J gave up 2 bases; unmatched junction bases: 6. Germline CDR1 SGHRS, CDR2 YFSETQ. This CDR3 comprises 16 residues.

V usage is TRBV27 and J usage is TRBJ1-2, with no clear D. The CDR3 length is 15 residues. V was clipped by 0 bases and J by 0 bases, with 8 bases between them. In germline, CDR1 is MNHEY, CDR2 SMNVEV (reference sequence). The CDR3 DNA reads TGTGCCAGCAGTTTATCTTTGGGTGCTAACTATGGCTACACCTTC. This encodes CASSLSLGANYGYTF.

In its sample, this clone was seen a few times. The V and J genes are TRBV29-1 and TRBJ2-1, with D maybe TRBD1 (5 bases). The germline V gene encodes CDR1 SQVTM and CDR2 ANQGSEA. The CDR3 covers 13 residues. With 0 bases removed from V and 5 bases from J, the gap between germline ends came to 8 bases. The chain's CDR3 is CSVEDWTNNEQFF. The CDR3 bases are TGCAGCGTTGAAGACTGGACAAACAATGAGCAGTTCTTC.

The chain combines TRBV6-1 with TRBJ2-7, with D possibly matching TRBD1 (7 bases). Germline CDR1 is MNHNS and CDR2 is SASEGT. This CDR3 contains 13 residues. V shed 11 bases and J shed 3 bases, with 17 bases lying between them. The CDR3 DNA reads as TGTGCCCTCGGCGGGACAGAGCTCTACGAGCAGTACTTC. This translates into CALGGTELYEQYF.